This T cell receptor (beta chain) came from a study of CD8+ T cells in alopecia areata. In the study overall: A regimen of oral tofacitinib, 5 to 10 mg twice daily, was given to treated patients.

Treatment: oral pan-JAK inhibitor, 5-10 mg twice daily. In alopecia areata patients, both lesional scalp punch biopsies and peripheral blood were collected. Turning to this clone: Antigen specificity is unknown.

The germline gives CDR1 PRHDT, CDR2 FYEKMQ (reference sequence). The CDR3 length is 13 residues. V trimming: 2 bases; J trimming: 4 bases; junction bases outside the gene matches: 2. Whole-study findings and limits: A great number of expanded lesional clones endured in scalp and blood during tofacitinib.

Investigators isolated RNA and reverse transcribed it into cDNA to act as the sequencing template. Repertoires were generated with immunoSEQ multiplex PCR, while TCRdb's copy carries only in-frame clones and drops some. The table shows 110,000 to 150,000 clones, with about 59% occurring only once. This TCR came from a human donor with alopecia areata. Sequenced here: CD8+ T cells sorted from blood, sampled at week 4, from a patient treated with tofacitinib. The V gene is TRBV13, the J gene TRBJ2-7; TRBD2 aligns across 7 bases. CDR3 sequence (DNA): TGTGCCAGCAGCTTATTTAGCGGGTACGAGCAGTACTTC. It is translated as CASSLFSGYEQYF.